These T cell receptor beta chains were read from a single sample in a study of blood T cell repertoires in COVID-19. Using immunoSEQ multiplex PCR, the repertoire was profiled, and TCRdb retains in-frame clones only, with some absent. The repertoire holds 80,000 to 95,000 clones, with roughly nine tenths as singletons. The source material was peripheral blood. The receptors were sampled from a human donor with active COVID-19. The donor label of this sample is uncertain. Each CDR3 is given with its conserved first and last residue.

TRBV5-1	TRBJ2-1	CASSLGQKAEFF
TRBV9	TRBJ2-1	CASSVVGASYNEQFF
TRBV19	TRBJ1-3	CASYSPANSGNTIYF
TRBV7-9	TRBJ2-5	CASSYGEETQYF
TRBV6-5	TRBJ1-1	CASRVSYRSTEAFF
TRBV5-4	TRBJ2-5	CASSLKMASGGVKTQYF
TRBV7-2	TRBJ2-1	CASSPHLVVPRDNEQFF
TRBV19	TRBJ2-3	CASTTTGGADTQYF
TRBV11-3	TRBJ2-2	CASSLGGKRAGTGELFF
TRBV2	TRBJ2-2	CASCLSGGSNTGELFF
TRBV6-2/TRBV6-3	TRBJ2-2	CASSSLRGAVRTGELFF
TRBV2	TRBJ2-5	CASPRTDRLAGDQETQYF
TRBV6-2/TRBV6-3	TRBJ1-2	CASSRDRGVGGYTF
TRBV6-5	TRBJ1-5	CASSYGGADQPQHF
TRBV4-2	TRBJ1-2	CASSQVWAGPTNYGYTF
TRBV5-1	TRBJ1-2	CASSWGEGFGDYGYTF
TRBV4-3	TRBJ1-1	CASSLRTGGTEAFF
TRBV10-3	TRBJ2-3	CAIRWGGESTDTQYF
TRBV5-1	TRBJ2-5	CASSSSLAGAGWQETQYF
TRBV10-3	TRBJ2-7	CATSSVPTPYEQYF
TRBV19	TRBJ1-3	CASSEGRDSGNTIYF
TRBV28	TRBJ2-3	CASRPGTEDMQYF
TRBV3-1/TRBV3-2	TRBJ2-7	CASSRSGTSGLEQYF
TRBV12-3/TRBV12-4	TRBJ2-3	CATYTDTQYF
TRBV6-5	TRBJ1-5	CASSPRDRTNQPQHF
TRBV21-1	TRBJ1-5	CASSKVETGLNQPQHF
TRBV6-5	TRBJ1-2	CASRPTGKENGYTF
TRBV5-1	TRBJ2-1	CASSFGLAGAIHNEQFF
TRBV7-3	TRBJ2-1	CASSPGTGGHEQFF
TRBV5-1	TRBJ2-7	CASSLGGQQSYEQYF
TRBV4-3	TRBJ2-7	CASSQDGGTGTYEQYF